The 24 T cell receptor beta chains below come from one sample, sequenced in a study of read filtering for tumor transcriptome and immune sequencing. From roughly 390 ng of RNA, a library with molecular barcoded alpha/delta and beta/gamma adaptors was made. TCRdb re-derived calls from the reads in MiXCR, one entry per CDR3 protein. The table includes about 37,000 distinct CDR3 sequences, 10% to 15% detected once. The sequenced material came from a population of CD138-negative cells sorted from bone marrow. All receptors derive from a donor aged 40 or over with multiple myeloma.

This chain links TRBV6-5 with TRBJ2-3; 10 nucleotides agree with TRBD1. V was pared by 2 bases and J by 4 bases, with 6 bases of the junction left unmatched. The CDR3 loop spans 16 amino acids. From germline, CDR1 is MNHEY and CDR2 SVGAGI. CDR3 sequence (DNA): TGTGCCAGCAGTTACACCGGGACAGGGGCCTCAGATACGCAGTATTTT. Translating it yields CASSYTGTGASDTQYF.

This clonotype came up many times. CDR3 bases: TGTGCCAGCAGTGACACGACAGATAACTATGGCTACACCTTC. Protein: CASSDTTDNYGYTF. The chain uses TRBV28 and TRBJ1-2; perhaps TRBD1 as D (5 bases). V lost 5 bases to trimming and J lost 1 base, with 11 bases between them. CDR1 MDHEN and CDR2 SYDVKM come from the germline V gene. The CDR3 sequence is 14 residues long.

This clonotype was recorded many times. The chain joins TRBV6-2 or TRBV6-3 to TRBJ1-5, with D hard to call. CDR1 and CDR2 from the germline V gene are MNHEY and SVGEGT. Trimming pared 3 bases from V and 1 base from J, leaving 4 bases between. This CDR3 spans 13 amino acids. CDR3: CASSYISNQPQHF. CDR3 in DNA: TGTGCCAGCAGTTATATCAGCAATCAGCCCCAGCATTTT.

Turning to this clonotype: The junction shows a germline mismatch at one end, possibly a read error. The genes are TRBV18 and TRBJ2-1, with TRBD1 matching over 10 bases. CDR1 and CDR2 from the germline V gene are KGHSH and LQKENI. The CDR3 runs to 16 residues. Written as DNA, the CDR3 is TGTGCCAGCTCACCACTTGAGACAGGGGGCCCGAATGAGCAGCTCTTC. Residues: CASSPLETGGPNEQLF.

This clonotype was detected many times. The V gene is TRBV6-5, the J gene TRBJ2-7; D possibly matches TRBD1 or TRBD2 (6 bases each). Germline CDR1 and CDR2: MNHEY and SVGAGI. This CDR3 is built from 16 residues. V lost 5 bases and J lost 7, with 24 bases in between. CDR3 sequence: CASSTSYRVLPYEQYF. CDR3 DNA: TGTGCCAGCAGTACTAGCTACAGGGTCCTCCCTTATGAGCAGTACTTC.

This clonotype occurred many times. The rearrangement joins TRBV4-1 to TRBJ2-1; TRBD2 matches at 9 bases. The CDR3 has 16 residues. Germline V gene sequence: CDR1 MGHRA, CDR2 YSYEKL. V dropped 3 bases and J dropped 8; count of bases not matched to a gene: 11. The CDR3 reads CASSHYWSGGQDEQFF. The CDR3 bases are TGCGCCAGCAGCCACTATTGGAGCGGGGGGCAGGATGAGCAGTTCTTC.

This clonotype has just a few counts. Here the CDR3 DNA reads TGTGCCAGCAGTGAACGGGGGGAGACAGATACGCAGTATTTT. It yields the protein CASSERGETDTQYF. The genes are TRBV2 and TRBJ2-3; 7 positions match TRBD2. CDR1 SNHLY and CDR2 FYNNEI come from the germline V gene. The CDR3 is 14 amino acids. V gave up 2 bases and J gave up 3 bases; unmatched junction bases: 2.

This clonotype occurred many times. This rearrangement joins TRBV7-2 to TRBJ2-1; 9 bases agree with TRBD2. CDR3 length: 13 amino acids. Germline CDR1 reads SGHTA; CDR2 reads FQGNSA. V lost 2 bases, J lost 15 bases, and 8 bases stayed unmatched. The CDR3 loop reads CASSLKLAGGMFF. CDR3 nucleotide sequence: TGTGCCAGCAGCTTAAAGTTGGCGGGGGGGATGTTCTTC.

This clonotype was seen ten or more times. The chain is built from TRBV29-1 and TRBJ1-1; D call uncertain. CDR1 and CDR2 (germline): SQVTM, ANQGSEA. Deletions cut 3 bases from V and 7 bases from J, with 12 bases between. This CDR3 spans 12 amino acids. CDR3: CSVDHPAGEAFF. In DNA form, the CDR3 reads TGCAGCGTTGATCATCCGGCCGGTGAAGCTTTCTTT.

In its sample, this clonotype was seen many times. The chain is built from TRBV5-6 and TRBJ1-1; tentative D call: TRBD1 (6 bases). CDR3 size: 13 residues. V lost 2 bases to trimming and J lost 7 bases, with 12 bases between them. The V gene's germline CDR1 is SGHDT and CDR2 YYEEEE. The CDR3 region is CASSFAGGGEAFF. The CDR3 nucleotides read TGTGCCAGCAGCTTCGCGGGGGGCGGTGAAGCTTTCTTT.

This clonotype appeared many times. The chain joins TRBV3-1 to TRBJ2-7; 9 bases are shared with TRBD2. Losses at the gene ends were 4 bases for V and 4 bases for J; bases not matched to a gene: 8. The CDR3 totals 15 residues. Looked up from germline, CDR1 is LGHDT and CDR2 is YNNKEL (reference sequence). The CDR3 loop is CASSPLAGAQYEQYF. CDR3 DNA sequence: TGTGCCAGCAGCCCATTAGCGGGGGCCCAGTACGAGCAGTACTTC.

This clonotype appeared many times. As DNA, the CDR3 is TGCGCCAGCAGCTTGCTGGTAGCGGGGGGGAATGAGCAGTTCTTC. Residues: CASSLLVAGGNEQFF. The chain uses TRBV5-1 and TRBJ2-1; the match to TRBD2 covers 11 bases. The CDR3 is made up of 15 amino acids. Germline loops: CDR1 SGHRS, CDR2 YFSETQ. V dropped 1 base and J dropped 7; count of bases not matched to a gene: 4.

The sample holds a few counts of this clonotype. With a much larger clone just one base away, this may be a read error. The V gene is TRBV20-1, the J gene TRBJ2-7, with D hard to call. V lost 0 bases and J lost 4, with 10 bases in between. The CDR3 has 13 residues. Per germline, CDR1 DFQATT and CDR2 SNEGSKA (reference sequence). This CDR3 is CSARDVLSYEQYF. Here the CDR3 DNA reads TGCAGTGCTAGAGATGTCCTTTCTTACGAGCAGTACTTC.

This clonotype has at least ten counts. The chain couples TRBV20-1 to TRBJ2-1; D is undetermined. The V gene's germline CDR1 is DFQATT and CDR2 SNEGSKA (reference sequence). The V end lost 6 bases, the J end lost 0 bases, and 15 bases lay between the germline ends. The CDR3 has 15 amino acids. CDR3 in DNA: TGCAGTGCCCCTACGGCCCCGAGCTCCTACAATGAGCAGTTCTTC. Its translation: CSAPTAPSSYNEQFF.

This clonotype was observed at least ten times. V gene TRBV5-5 combines with J gene TRBJ2-7; 7 nucleotides line up with TRBD1. Germline V CDR1 and CDR2: SGHKS, YYEKEE (reference sequence). V dropped 2 bases and J dropped 4; count of bases not matched to a gene: 6. The CDR3 extends over 14 amino acids. In nucleotides, the CDR3 is TGTGCCAGCAGCTTCCCGGGACAGCAATACGAGCAGTACTTC. Its translation is CASSFPGQQYEQYF. Drawing the rest from reference TRBV5-5 and TRBJ2-7, the complete variable domain is DAGVTQSPTHLIKTRGQQVTLRCSPISGHKSVSWYQQVLGQGPQFIFQYYEKEERGRGNFPDRFSARQFPNYSSELNVNALLLGDSALYLCASSFPGQQYEQYFGPGTRLTVT.

This clonotype was detected ten times or more. CDR3: CASSSLGTRGTDTQYF. The CDR3 bases are TGTGCCAGCAGCTCACTCGGGACACGAGGCACAGATACGCAGTATTTT. V gene TRBV5-6 combines with J gene TRBJ2-3, with D tentatively TRBD1 (6 bases). The V gene lost 3 bases and the J gene lost 1 base, with 15 bases spanning the gap. This CDR3 comprises 16 residues. Germline assignment: CDR1 SGHDT and CDR2 YYEEEE.

This clonotype was picked up a small number of times. This may be a read error, as it is one base from a much larger clone. Since no conserved phenylalanine or tryptophan closes the CDR3, a read error is the likely cause. V usage is TRBV3-1 and J usage is TRBJ2-7; D is unresolved. Germline V CDR1 and CDR2: LGHDT, YNNKEL (reference sequence). Trimming cost V 6 bases and J 0 bases, with 9 bases left between them. This CDR3 region has 13 residues. CDR3 region: CASSPRGSYEQYL. The CDR3 DNA follows: TGTGCCAGCAGTCCCCGCGGCTCCTACGAGCAGTACCTC.

This clonotype appeared a few times. A much larger clone sits a single nucleotide away, making a read error possible. The chain is built from TRBV28 and TRBJ1-6; 7 bases are shared with TRBD1. The CDR3 is made up of 14 amino acids. Germline V CDR1 and CDR2: MDHEN, SYDVKM. CDR3 region: CAGSPTGAASPLHF. The CDR3 nucleotides are TGTGCCGGCAGTCCTACAGGGGCGGCTTCACCCCTCCACTTT.

This clonotype was recorded many times. The chain recombines TRBV30 with TRBJ2-7, with no clear D. V was trimmed by 3 bases and J by 2 bases, leaving 5 bases between them. CDR1 GTSNPN and CDR2 SVGIG come from the germline V gene (reference sequence). The length of the CDR3 is 11 residues. The CDR3 protein is CAWRNTYEQYF. Here the CDR3 DNA reads TGTGCCTGGAGGAACACCTACGAGCAGTACTTC.

This clonotype came up many times. The chain is built from TRBV5-4 and TRBJ2-1, with 9 bases fitting TRBD2. The J segment lost 8 bases and the V segment lost 1 base, leaving 10 bases of the junction unmatched. The CDR3 has 16 residues. Germline V gene lookup returns CDR1 SGHNT and CDR2 YYREEE (reference sequence). CDR3 sequence reads: CASSLSLSGGLDEQFF. The CDR3 DNA sequence: TGTGCCAGCAGCTTGTCCCTCAGCGGGGGGCTCGATGAGCAGTTCTTC. Filled out from reference TRBV5-4 and TRBJ2-1, the complete variable domain reads ETGVTQSPTHLIKTRGQQVTLRCSSQSGHNTVSWYQQALGQGPQFIFQYYREEENGRGNFPPRFSGLQFPNYSSELNVNALELDDSALYLCASSLSLSGGLDEQFFGPGTRLTVL.

This clonotype was picked up many times. V gene TRBV6-1 combines with J gene TRBJ2-2, with a possible D match to TRBD2 (6 bases). CDR1 is MNHNS, CDR2 SASEGT, per germline. The CDR3 loop spans 14 amino acids. V lost 8 bases and J 2 bases, leaving 12 bases between the germline ends. This CDR3 reads CASGGSENTGELFF. The CDR3 nucleotides are TGTGCCAGCGGGGGGAGCGAAAACACCGGGGAGCTGTTTTTT.

This clonotype was counted ten times or more. This chain connects TRBV5-1 to TRBJ2-1; 7 bases agree with TRBD2. CDR1 is SGHRS and CDR2 is YFSETQ in the germline V gene. The CDR3 totals 15 residues. The junction had 5 bases not matched to a gene; V was cut back by 5 bases and J by 0 bases. The CDR3 nucleotides are TGCGCCAGCAGAGTCGGGGGGTACTCCTACAATGAGCAGTTCTTC. This translates into CASRVGGYSYNEQFF.

This clonotype has a count of ten or more. The rearrangement links TRBV11-2 to TRBJ2-7; 10 bases match TRBD1. V was clipped by 8 bases and J by 4 bases; unmatched bases: 5. Germline V gene data show CDR1 as SGHAT and CDR2 as FQNNGV. The CDR3 consists of 13 residues. The CDR3 DNA reads as TGTGCCAGCGACCCGGGACAGGGGTACGAGCAGTACTTC. Its protein is CASDPGQGYEQYF.

The sample holds many counts of this clonotype. This chain connects TRBV20-1 to TRBJ2-2; 12 bases line up with TRBD2. With 6 bases clipped from V and 4 bases from J, the junction kept 3 bases outside the gene matches. The CDR3 loop spans 14 amino acids. Looked up from germline, CDR1 is DFQATT and CDR2 is SNEGSKA (reference sequence). The CDR3 nucleotides are TGCAGTGCCGGACTAGCGGGGAGCACCGGGGAGCTGTTTTTT. Its translation is CSAGLAGSTGELFF.